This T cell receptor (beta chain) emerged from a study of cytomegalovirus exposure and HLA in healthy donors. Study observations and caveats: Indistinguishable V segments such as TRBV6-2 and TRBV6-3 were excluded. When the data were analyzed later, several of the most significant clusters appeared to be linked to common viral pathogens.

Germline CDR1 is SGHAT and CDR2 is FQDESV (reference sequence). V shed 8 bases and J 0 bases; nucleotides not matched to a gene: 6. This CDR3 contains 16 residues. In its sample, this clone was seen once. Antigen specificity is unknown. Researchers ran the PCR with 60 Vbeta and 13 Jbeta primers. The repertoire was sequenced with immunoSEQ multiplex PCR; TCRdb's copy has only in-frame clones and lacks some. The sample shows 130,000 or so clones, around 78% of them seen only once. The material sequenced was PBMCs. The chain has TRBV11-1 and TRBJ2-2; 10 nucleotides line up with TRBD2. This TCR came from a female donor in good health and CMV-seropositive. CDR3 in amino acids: CASRRTSGTNTGELFF. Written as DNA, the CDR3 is TGTGCCAGCCGGAGGACTAGCGGAACGAACACCGGGGAGCTGTTTTTT.